This T cell receptor (beta chain) emerged from a study of blood T cell repertoires in COVID-19. This clone is a singleton in its sample. CDR3 length: 20 amino acids. Trimming took 4 bases from V and 4 from J; bases not matched to a gene: 17. Germline V CDR1 and CDR2: SGHRS, YFSETQ. Only in-frame clones appear in the TCRdb table, and some are missing; sequencing was by immunoSEQ multiplex PCR. The sample holds approximately 200,000 clones, 80% to 90% seen once. What was sequenced was peripheral blood. The gene calls are TRBV5-1 and TRBJ2-3, with 14 nucleotides matching TRBD2. The TCR sequence derives from a man aged 55 to 70 who had recovered from COVID-19. The CDR3 coding sequence is TGCGCCAGCAGCGGTACGACTAGCGGGAGGGCCTCCCTACGCCCAGATACGCAGTATTTT. Translation: CASSGTTSGRASLRPDTQYF.